This record concerns one T cell receptor beta chain sequence. Antigen: not known. Vbeta (60) and Jbeta (13) primers were used in the PCR. Clones were read by immunoSEQ multiplex PCR, and TCRdb kept only the in-frame ones, dropping some. The data hold about 230,000 clones, with roughly 81% observed a single time. The sample is drawn from a study of cytomegalovirus exposure and HLA in healthy donors. The CDR3 has 16 amino acids. CDR1 and CDR2 from the germline V gene are MNHEY and SVGAGI. V shed 2 bases, J shed 1 base, and the junction held 6 bases outside the gene matches. Study conclusions and caveats: Earlier analysis looked at TCR beta V segments, and most were productive about 87% or about 30% of the time. Reportedly, fewer N-insertions than the approximately 600-donor mean appeared in an Asian-associated ancestry cluster in a later analysis. Specificity of three CMV-associated chains for CMV antigens was verified in vitro. TRBV6-2, TRBV6-3 and some other V segments were excluded as indistinguishable.

The rearrangement uses TRBV6-5 and TRBJ2-3; TRBD2 matches at 7 bases. Sequenced material: PBMCs. This TCR derives from a girl aged 2 to 9 in good health and CMV-seronegative. The CDR3 protein is CASSYRGGGGTDTQYF. CDR3 sequence (DNA): TGTGCCAGCAGTTACCGGGGCGGGGGAGGCACAGATACGCAGTATTTT.